This T cell receptor (beta chain) appears in the sequencing data of a study of blood T cell repertoires in COVID-19. Study-wide context: Sources were T cells, B-cell-depleted T cells, or PBMCs; the material itself was cDNA or gDNA.

CDR1 and CDR2 (germline): LGHDT, YNNKEL (reference sequence). There are 17 residues in the CDR3. Germline trimming cut 4 bases from V and 7 bases from J; bases unmatched to any gene: 11. Data came from immunoSEQ multiplex PCR; TCRdb stores just in-frame clones and leaves some out. The repertoire holds 400,000 or so clones, with about 90% as singletons. This sequence joins TRBV3-1 (or the pseudogene TRBV3-2) and TRBJ1-4; 11 positions match TRBD1. This TCR was recovered from a man aged 18-30 years with COVID-19, enrolled during active disease. The sequencing sample was made of peripheral blood. CDR3: CASSPLPGQGGGEKLFF. Written as DNA, the CDR3 is TGTGCCAGCAGCCCACTCCCGGGACAGGGGGGGGGTGAAAAACTGTTTTTT.